This T cell receptor (beta chain) comes out of a study of identical twins. Study observations and caveats: It was cross-sectional statistical analysis, not following the same donors, that the conclusions relied on. Cord blood's abundant beta clonotypes had fewer insertions, unlike memory repertoires. Researchers reported excess low generation probability among twin-shared out-of-frame alpha sequences.

TCRdb reanalysed the 5' RACE reads using MiXCR and keeps one entry per CDR3 protein. The table has more than 1.5 million distinct CDR3 sequences, under 35% seen once. This clonotype was observed a handful of times. What it binds is not known. This CDR3 is built from 17 residues. Germline CDR1 and CDR2: SGHKS and YYEKEE (reference sequence). The V gene lost 0 bases and the J gene lost 7 bases, with 22 bases spanning the gap. Sequenced sample: cord blood. The V call is TRBV5-5, the J call TRBJ1-2, with unresolved D. The TCR originated in a newborn girl in good health. The chain's CDR3 is CASSLASDALEVPGYTF. In DNA, the CDR3 is TGTGCCAGCAGCTTGGCTTCGGACGCCTTAGAGGTCCCTGGCTACACCTTC.